Listed here are 21 T cell receptor beta chains from one sample, sequenced in a study of response to subunit inactivated influenza vaccine. MiXCR, run by TCRdb on the RT-PCR reads, gives a single entry per CDR3 protein. The profile shows around 850,000 distinct CDR3 sequences, roughly 18% of them singletons. This specimen consisted of PBMCs from blood, obtained around 5 days after vaccination. The source of these receptors is a man aged 50 or older who received an inactivated influenza vaccine.

Only a few counts were recorded for this clonotype. The rearrangement joins TRBV12-3 or TRBV12-4 to TRBJ2-3, with D perhaps TRBD2 (5 bases). The CDR3 spans 13 residues. Trimming took off 7 bases at V and 1 base at J, with 9 bases between the two ends. The CDR3 DNA is TGTGCCAGCACGGGGTGGGGCACAGATACGCAGTATTTT. This translates into CASTGWGTDTQYF.

The chain links TRBV7-2 to TRBJ2-7; no reliable D call. Germline V gives CDR1 SGHTA, CDR2 FQGNSA. Trimming cost V 5 bases and J 2 bases, with 7 bases left between them. This CDR3 region has 12 residues. The CDR3 is CASSPITYEQYF. CDR3 coding DNA: TGTGCCAGCAGCCCTATAACCTACGAGCAGTACTTC.

This clonotype has a count of ten or more. The genes are TRBV12-3 or TRBV12-4 and TRBJ1-2; the D is unclear. The CDR3 is 13 residues long. Between the trimmed V and J ends, which lost 6 bases and 5 bases, there was a span of 13 bases. The CDR3 is CASSPEARYGYTF. In DNA, the CDR3 is TGTGCCAGCAGCCCCGAGGCCCGATATGGCTACACCTTC.

This clonotype was seen only a few times. This chain uses TRBV9 with TRBJ1-2; D is ambiguous. Germline loops: CDR1 SGDLS, CDR2 YYNGEE. The CDR3 consists of 18 residues. V was pared by 0 bases and J by 2 bases, with 20 bases between. The CDR3 nucleotides read TGTGCCAGCAGCGTAGATTGGGCCGCGGGCGATCTCAACTATGGCTACACCTTC. Translating it yields CASSVDWAAGDLNYGYTF. The variable domain in full, with the rest retrieved from reference TRBV9 and TRBJ1-2, is DSGVTQTPKHLITATGQRVTLRCSPRSGDLSVYWYQQSLDQGLQFLIQYYNGEERAKGNILERFSAQQFPDLHSELNLSSLELGDSALYFCASSVDWAAGDLNYGYTFGSGTRLTVV.

The V gene is TRBV5-1, the J gene TRBJ2-5, with TRBD1 matching over 8 bases. CDR1 SGHRS and CDR2 YFSETQ come from the germline V gene. This CDR3 is built from 15 residues. J was trimmed by 2 bases and V by 6 bases; bases with no gene match: 9. CDR3 region: CASNGGQGTQETQYF. CDR3 sequence (DNA): TGCGCCAGCAACGGAGGACAGGGAACTCAAGAGACCCAGTACTTC.

This clonotype turned up a few times. The chain couples TRBV28 to TRBJ1-6, with D maybe TRBD1 (5 bases). Germline V gives CDR1 MDHEN, CDR2 SYDVKM. The CDR3 has 16 residues. V was clipped by 3 bases and J by 15 bases, with 24 bases between them. For the CDR3, the DNA is TGTGCCAGCAGTTTCCCCTTATTCTCAGGGCCCAGAGGCCTCCACTTT. This gives the protein CASSFPLFSGPRGLHF.

This clonotype was counted ten times or more. The CDR3 DNA sequence: TGTGCCAGCAGTTTAGGGGGATCTCAGCCCCAGCATTTT. Translating gives CASSLGGSQPQHF. This rearrangement joins TRBV12-3 or TRBV12-4 to TRBJ1-5; D gene uncertain. The V end was cut by 1 base, the J end by 6 bases, with 7 bases between. This CDR3 comprises 13 residues.

This clonotype was counted ten times or more. The V gene is TRBV7-9, the J gene TRBJ2-2; D unclear. CDR3 length equals 11 residues. Germline CDR1 SEHNR, CDR2 FQNEAQ (reference sequence). The V and J ends lost 7 bases and 1 base respectively, with 1 base between them. The CDR3 DNA sequence: TGTGCCAGCAAGAACACCGGGGAGCTGTTTTTT. As protein: CASKNTGELFF. Full variable domain (rest looked up from reference TRBV7-9 and TRBJ2-2): DTGVSQNPRHKITKRGQNVTFRCDPISEHNRLYWYRQTLGQGPEFLTYFQNEAQLEKSRLLSDRFSAERPKGSFSTLEIQRTEQGDSAMYLCASKNTGELFFGEGSRLTVL.

This clonotype showed up many times. V usage is TRBV20-1 and J usage is TRBJ2-7; D is undetermined. V was trimmed by 0 bases and J by 0 bases, leaving 12 bases between them. Germline V CDR1 and CDR2: DFQATT, SNEGSKA (reference sequence). The CDR3 extends over 15 amino acids. In nucleotides, the CDR3 is TGCAGTGCTAGAGATTTACCCAGGAGCTCCTACGAGCAGTACTTC. It encodes CSARDLPRSSYEQYF.

The chain couples TRBV4-2 to TRBJ2-7, with no clear D. The V end lost 0 bases, the J end lost 3 bases, and 12 bases lay between the germline ends. This CDR3 region has 15 residues. Germline V gene sequence: CDR1 LGHNA, CDR2 YNFKEQ. The chain's CDR3 is CASSQDTRPDYEQYF. CDR3 nucleotide sequence: TGTGCCAGCAGCCAAGATACGCGGCCAGACTACGAGCAGTACTTC.

J is TRBJ2-1 and V is TRBV9; D not certain. Between the trimmed V and J ends, which lost 4 bases and 0 bases, there was a span of 11 bases. Germline CDR1 SGDLS, CDR2 YYNGEE. The CDR3 has 15 amino acids. CDR3 sequence reads: CASSTTPGSYNEQFF. CDR3 coding DNA: TGTGCCAGCAGCACCACCCCCGGCTCCTACAATGAGCAGTTCTTC.

The genes are TRBV10-3 and TRBJ2-3; 8 nucleotides agree with TRBD2. V gave up 0 bases and J gave up 6 bases; unmatched junction bases: 11. The CDR3 is 17 amino acids. CDR1 and CDR2 (germline): ENHRY, SYGVKD. The CDR3 reads CAISESFIAGTGDTQYF. CDR3 sequence (DNA): TGTGCCATCAGTGAGTCGTTTATAGCGGGGACGGGGGATACGCAGTATTTT.

The V call is TRBV24-1, the J call TRBJ2-1; 8 bases agree with TRBD2. The V segment lost 10 bases and the J segment 5 bases; nucleotides outside the gene matches: 6. Looked up from germline, CDR1 is KGHDR and CDR2 is SFDVKD. The CDR3 sequence is 13 residues long. Here the CDR3 DNA reads TGTGCCACGGTTGGGCGGGGGGACAATGAGCAGTTCTTC. Residues: CATVGRGDNEQFF.

V is TRBV6-2 or TRBV6-3 and J is TRBJ2-4, with 12 nucleotides matching TRBD1. Per germline, CDR1 MNHEY and CDR2 SVGEGT. This CDR3 has 13 amino acids. The ends lost 6 bases at V and 9 bases at J; junction bases unmatched: 3. CDR3 bases: TGTGCCAGCAGCGGGACAGGGGGCTCCATTCAGTACTTC. Encoded protein: CASSGTGGSIQYF.

This clonotype was detected only a few times. CDR3 coding DNA: TGCGCCAGCAGCCCACGGACTAGCGGATTCACAGATACGCAGTATTTT. Its translation is CASSPRTSGFTDTQYF. The chain has TRBV5-1 and TRBJ2-3, with 10 positions matching TRBD2. The junction had 7 bases not matched to a gene; V was cut back by 4 bases and J by 2 bases. The CDR3 contains 16 residues. Germline assignment: CDR1 SGHRS and CDR2 YFSETQ. Combining the CDR3 with reference TRBV5-1 and TRBJ2-3 gives the whole variable domain KAGVTQTPRYLIKTRGQQVTLSCSPISGHRSVSWYQQTPGQGLQFLFEYFSETQRNKGNFPGRFSGRQFSNSRSEMNVSTLELGDSALYLCASSPRTSGFTDTQYFGPGTRLTVL.

The chain recombines TRBV4-1 with TRBJ1-4; D unresolved. The germline CDR1 and CDR2 sequences are MGHRA and YSYEKL. V lost 1 base and J lost 3, with 9 bases in between. This CDR3 region has 15 residues. The CDR3 is CASSQAQSANEKLFF. CDR3 DNA: TGCGCCAGCAGCCAAGCACAGTCAGCTAATGAAAAACTGTTTTTT.

The rearrangement uses TRBV6-1 and TRBJ1-6, with a weak D call TRBD1 (6 bases). V lost 6 bases and J lost 5, with 11 bases in between. The CDR3 is 14 residues long. The V gene's germline CDR1 is MNHNS and CDR2 SASEGT. DNA of the CDR3: TGTGCCAGCAGCCCTCAGGGGAATAATTCACCCCTCCACTTT. This encodes CASSPQGNNSPLHF.

Many counts were recorded for this clonotype. The chain joins TRBV7-2 to TRBJ2-3; D is perhaps TRBD2 (6 bases). Between the trimmed V and J ends, which lost 5 bases and 0 bases, there was a span of 12 bases. This CDR3 spans 15 amino acids. Germline CDR1 SGHTA, CDR2 FQGNSA. This chain's CDR3 is CASSPGTPSTDTQYF. CDR3 coding DNA: TGTGCCAGCAGCCCCGGGACTCCTAGCACAGATACGCAGTATTTT.

A single count supports this clonotype. This chain uses TRBV12-3 or TRBV12-4 with TRBJ2-1, with D perhaps matching TRBD1 (6 bases). V was shortened by 5 bases and J by 0 bases, with 11 bases between the two germline ends. CDR3 length equals 15 residues. CDR3 in DNA: TGTGCCAGCAGTACCACAGGGTACTCCTACAATGAGCAGTTCTTC. This sequence encodes CASSTTGYSYNEQFF.

This clonotype was seen a handful of times. The rearrangement joins TRBV29-1 to TRBJ2-6, with D uncertain. This CDR3 region has 17 residues. Trimming stripped 1 base from V and 2 bases from J, with 15 bases between. Germline V gives CDR1 SQVTM, CDR2 ANQGSEA. The CDR3 coding sequence is TGCAGCGTTGAAGGAGGCCCCCGGGCGGCTGGGGCCAACGTCCTGACTTTC. Protein sequence: CSVEGGPRAAGANVLTF.

This chain links TRBV30 with TRBJ1-3; 8 nucleotides agree with TRBD1. V dropped 5 bases and J dropped 3; count of bases not matched to a gene: 9. Germline lookup yields CDR1 GTSNPN and CDR2 SVGIG (reference sequence). The CDR3 has 15 amino acids. The DNA of the CDR3 is TGTGCCTGGTGTACCGGGACAGGCTATGGAAACACCATATATTTT. Translated, it gives CAWCTGTGYGNTIYF.